The 2 T cell receptor beta chains in this list originate from one sample, sequenced in a study of beta chain features in type 1 diabetes. Study findings and constraints: Within each of all four CD4+ subsets, Type 1 diabetes patients had TCRB CDR3s that were moderately but significantly shorter.

As every portion of the isolated RNA was reverse transcribed, the sequencing read expressed TCRB transcripts. The method was immunoSEQ multiplex PCR; TCRdb's version includes in-frame clones alone and lacks a portion of them. This sample has about 53,000 clones, with roughly 63% found just once. Their specific antigens are unknown. Sequencing input: stem cell memory CD4+ T cells from blood. These receptors all stem from a woman aged 25 to 39 with type 1 diabetes.

The V and J genes are TRBV5-1 and TRBJ2-6, with D maybe TRBD1 (6 bases). Germline-derived CDR1 and CDR2 are SGHRS and YFSETQ. The CDR3 is made up of 16 amino acids. Trimming stripped 0 bases from V and 2 bases from J, with 9 bases between. The CDR3 coding sequence is TGCGCCAGCAGCTTGGGCTCAGGGGCTGGGGCCAACGTCCTGACTTTC. This encodes CASSLGSGAGANVLTF.

This clone appeared a few times. V usage is TRBV4-2 and J usage is TRBJ2-7, with 7 bases lining up with TRBD1. The CDR3 loop spans 16 amino acids. Germline V CDR1 and CDR2: LGHNA, YNFKEQ. V was pared by 0 bases and J by 6 bases, with 11 bases of the junction left unmatched. The CDR3, as DNA: TGTGCCAGCAGCCAAGATTCCTCTACAGGGGCAACCGAGCAGTACTTC. It codes for CASSQDSSTGATEQYF.